The 19 T cell receptor beta chains in this list originate from one sample, sequenced in a study of OX40 agonist ivuxolimab in advanced cancers. Assay used: immunoSEQ multiplex PCR; TCRdb lists only in-frame clones, some missing. The sample holds about 31,000 clones; 79% are singletons and the top ten take 15%. Source: CD4+ or CD8+ T cells sorted from blood, taken in a trial of the OX40 agonist ivuxolimab. These receptors originate from an adult with an advanced solid tumor such as melanoma, head and neck, liver or kidney cancer.

With regard to this clone: The junction shows a germline mismatch at one end, possibly a read error. This chain connects TRBV5-1 to TRBJ1-6; D unclear. CDR3 length: 15 amino acids. Germline CDR1 is SGHRS and CDR2 is YFSETQ. The CDR3 DNA follows: TGCGCCAGCAGCTTGGTTAGCTCCCATAATTCACCCCTCCACTTT. This translates into CASSLVSSHNSPLHF.

The CDR3 nucleotides are TGTGCCAGTAGTATCCTTGGACTAGCGGGGGGGCTAAAGACCCAGTACTTC. Translating it yields CASSILGLAGGLKTQYF. The V call is TRBV19, the J call TRBJ2-5, with TRBD2 identical over 15 bases. V shed 3 bases, J shed 6 bases, and the junction held 8 bases outside the gene matches. The CDR3 has 17 amino acids. Germline lookup yields CDR1 LNHDA and CDR2 SQIVND (reference sequence).

This clone was seen only a few times. This chain uses TRBV25-1 with TRBJ2-2, with 9 bases that match TRBD2. Germline loops: CDR1 MGHDK, CDR2 SYGVNS. This CDR3 is 16 amino acids long. V lost 0 bases, J lost 3 bases, and 2 bases stayed unmatched. CDR3 protein: CASSEYAGGHTGELFF. DNA of the CDR3: TGTGCCAGCAGTGAATACGCGGGGGGGCACACCGGGGAGCTGTTTTTT.

This rearrangement joins TRBV7-8 to TRBJ1-1; the D gene is possibly TRBD1 (5 bases). V gave up 6 bases and J gave up 4 bases, with 12 bases separating them. Germline CDR1 SGHVS, CDR2 FQNEAQ. The CDR3 runs 13 residues. CDR3 nucleotide sequence: TGTGCCAGCAGACGTAGGGGTGGCACTGAAGCTTTCTTT. This translates into CASRRRGGTEAFF. The entire variable domain, with the rest obtained from reference TRBV7-8 and TRBJ1-1, is as follows: GAGVSQSPRYKVAKRGQDVALRCDPISGHVSLFWYQQALGQGPEFLTYFQNEAQLDKSGLPSDRFFAERPEGSVSTLKIQRTQQEDSAVYLCASRRRGGTEAFFGQGTRLTVV.

This clone has just a few counts. The V and J genes are TRBV15 and TRBJ1-1, with D perhaps matching TRBD1 (5 bases). This CDR3 is 15 amino acids long. Germline V gene sequence: CDR1 LNHNV, CDR2 YYDKDF (reference sequence). Trimming removed 3 bases from V and 4 bases from J, with 15 bases in between. The CDR3 here is CATSSESGRGTEAFF. DNA for the CDR3: TGTGCCACCAGCAGTGAATCAGGGAGAGGCACTGAAGCTTTCTTT.

The genes are TRBV13 and TRBJ2-7, with D perhaps TRBD1 (6 bases). Germline V gives CDR1 PRHDT, CDR2 FYEKMQ (reference sequence). V lost 0 bases and J lost 6, with 15 bases in between. This CDR3 comprises 15 residues. The CDR3 nucleotides read TGTGCCAGCAGCTTAGGCAGGAAACAGGGCCCCGAGCAGTACTTC. Translating gives CASSLGRKQGPEQYF.

The V and J genes are TRBV11-2 and TRBJ1-1, with D hard to call. This CDR3 is 13 amino acids long. Germline loops: CDR1 SGHAT, CDR2 FQNNGV. Trimming took 4 bases from V and 8 from J, leaving 14 bases between them. In DNA, the CDR3 is TGTGCCAGCAGCTCAACTACCAGCCCCGAAGCTTTCTTT. Encoded protein: CASSSTTSPEAFF.

The chain joins TRBV29-1 to TRBJ2-2; a possible D gene is TRBD1 (5 bases). The CDR3 runs to 13 residues. Germline lookup yields CDR1 SQVTM and CDR2 ANQGSEA. Deletions cut 5 bases from V and 4 bases from J, with 11 bases between. The CDR3 nucleotides are TGCAGCGTTCGGACAATTATCACCGGGGAGCTGTTTTTT. Translating gives CSVRTIITGELFF.

The chain combines TRBV18 with TRBJ2-3; D is perhaps TRBD1 or TRBD2 (6 bases each). Trimming took 3 bases from V and 3 from J, leaving 10 bases between them. This CDR3 comprises 14 residues. Germline CDR1 reads KGHSH; CDR2 reads LQKENI. CDR3 bases: TGTGCCAGCTCACCGGGGGGCATGACAGATACGCAGTATTTT. This translates into CASSPGGMTDTQYF.

As to this clone: Its ends do not fully match the called genes, so a read error is possible. The chain links TRBV6-1 to TRBJ1-1; the D gene is possibly TRBD1 (5 bases). The CDR3 runs to 13 residues. Germline V gene data show CDR1 as MNHNS and CDR2 as SASEGT. The CDR3 protein is CASIEGVRGEAFF. The CDR3 DNA follows: TGTGCCAGCATTGAAGGGGTAAGGGGTGAAGCTTTCTTT.

V is TRBV6-6 and J is TRBJ1-1, with D possibly TRBD1 on 5 matching bases. V lost 7 bases and J 4 bases, leaving 13 bases between the germline ends. The CDR3 runs 13 residues. CDR1 and CDR2 from the germline V gene are MNHNY and SVGAGI (reference sequence). The CDR3 is CASTEGAVTEAFF. The DNA of the CDR3 is TGTGCCAGCACGGAAGGGGCGGTCACTGAAGCTTTCTTT.

The V and J genes are TRBV6-5 and TRBJ2-3, with D perhaps given as TRBD1 or TRBD2 (6 bases each). CDR3 length: 15 amino acids. The germline V and J ends were trimmed by 3 bases and 0 bases, with 10 bases remaining between them. Germline V gene sequence: CDR1 MNHEY, CDR2 SVGAGI. The CDR3 is CASSYSGASTDTQYF. CDR3 DNA sequence: TGTGCCAGCAGTTATTCGGGGGCTAGCACAGATACGCAGTATTTT.

J is TRBJ1-5 and V is TRBV7-9; D perhaps matches TRBD1 (5 bases). In germline, CDR1 is SEHNR, CDR2 FQNEAQ (reference sequence). V gave up 3 bases and J gave up 4 bases, with 16 bases separating them. The CDR3 contains 16 residues. CDR3 DNA sequence: TGTGCCAGCAGCTTGGCCGGGGCCCAAGGAAATCAGCCCCAGCATTTT. Its translation: CASSLAGAQGNQPQHF.

The rearrangement uses TRBV9 and TRBJ1-1; TRBD1 agrees at 7 bases. Unmatched junction bases numbered 5, after V lost 0 bases and J lost 0 bases. Germline V gives CDR1 SGDLS, CDR2 YYNGEE. The CDR3 contains 16 residues. The CDR3 nucleotides are TGTGCCAGCAGCGTAGGCACAGGGGTAATGAACACTGAAGCTTTCTTT. Translated: CASSVGTGVMNTEAFF.

V and J are TRBV19 and TRBJ1-1, with a weak D call TRBD1 (5 bases). V lost 4 bases, J lost 4 bases, and 10 bases lay in between. Germline V gene lookup returns CDR1 LNHDA and CDR2 SQIVND (reference sequence). The CDR3 totals 13 residues. CDR3 region: CASSTSGSTEAFF. CDR3 sequence (DNA): TGTGCCAGTAGTACCTCAGGGTCCACTGAAGCTTTCTTT.

V usage is TRBV5-1 and J usage is TRBJ1-2; D remains unclear. Per germline, CDR1 SGHRS and CDR2 YFSETQ. Trimming removed 1 base at V and 1 base at J, with 8 bases between. The length of the CDR3 is 14 residues. The CDR3 DNA is TGCGCCAGCAGCTTGAGTGGTTTTAACTATGGCTACACCTTC. As protein: CASSLSGFNYGYTF. The complete variable domain, with remaining parts taken from reference TRBV5-1 and TRBJ1-2, reads KAGVTQTPRYLIKTRGQQVTLSCSPISGHRSVSWYQQTPGQGLQFLFEYFSETQRNKGNFPGRFSGRQFSNSRSEMNVSTLELGDSALYLCASSLSGFNYGYTFGSGTRLTVV.

With regard to this clone: The same CDR3 also results from other DNA sequences found in this sample. The chain employs TRBV30 and TRBJ2-6; D possibly corresponds to TRBD1 (6 bases). Germline CDR1 and CDR2: GTSNPN and SVGIG (reference sequence). This CDR3 is 14 amino acids long. Trimming removed 4 bases from V and 3 bases from J, with 10 bases in between. The DNA for the CDR3 is TGTGCCTGGAACACAGGGATTGGGGCCAACGTCCTGACTTTC. Its protein is CAWNTGIGANVLTF.

This clone is medium-sized by share. The V call is TRBV27, the J call TRBJ1-2; D uncertain. Germline-derived CDR1 and CDR2 are MNHEY and SMNVEV (reference sequence). V lost 3 bases to trimming and J lost 2 bases, with 7 bases between them. The CDR3 runs 13 residues. The CDR3 bases are TGTGCCAGCAGTTTTAACGGAAACTATGGCTACACCTTC. Its protein is CASSFNGNYGYTF.

This clone has just a few counts. The chain is built from TRBV18 and TRBJ2-7; D uncertain. The length of the CDR3 is 12 residues. V was clipped by 2 bases and J by 5 bases, with 7 bases between them. Per the germline V gene, CDR1 is KGHSH and CDR2 is LQKENI. The CDR3 spells CASSPVGDEQYF. In DNA, the CDR3 is TGTGCCAGCTCACCAGTCGGCGACGAGCAGTACTTC.